Listed below are T cell receptor beta chains from one sample, sequenced in a study of shared clonotypes between healthy human individuals. Libraries were prepared by immunoSEQ multiplex PCR; TCRdb keeps only in-frame clonotypes and omits some of them. The repertoire holds a few million clones, 85% to 95% seen once, with around 0.35% in the top ten. The sequencing sample was made of naive CD4+ T cells from PBMCs. The receptors here all came from a man younger than 35 in good health. Some clones in this sample may be carry-over from other donors' samples. The CDR3 runs from the conserved cysteine through the conserved F or W. Fields, in order: V gene, J gene, CDR3 protein.

>TRBV2|TRBJ2-2
CASKLRNTGELFF
>TRBV10-3|TRBJ2-2
CAISDRQGNVGGELFF
>TRBV4-1|TRBJ2-6
CASSRRPAQGERSGANVLTF
>TRBV5-5|TRBJ2-3
CASSPSRVRTDTQYF
>TRBV14|TRBJ2-7
CASSPSIRPSGLGEQYF
>TRBV10-3|TRBJ1-5
CAISESGKQGAGNQPQHF
>TRBV7-9|TRBJ2-1
CASRGDITYNEQFF
>TRBV18|TRBJ2-7
CASSPPFGAGHEQYF
>TRBV18|TRBJ2-2
CASSPEQITGELFF
>TRBV5-1|TRBJ2-7
CASSSDTNFYEQYF
>TRBV2|TRBJ1-1
CASSEEGGTEAFF
>TRBV2|TRBJ2-7
CASSQDRGAPEQYF
>TRBV28|TRBJ2-7
CASSTTTSGRDYEQYF
>TRBV9|TRBJ1-2
CASSVEHSSYTF
>TRBV28|TRBJ2-3
CASSSGGPPTDTQYF
>TRBV7-3|TRBJ2-1
CASSLGLAGFNEQFF
>TRBV5-1|TRBJ2-1
CASSLQTSLGEQFF
>TRBV7-9|TRBJ2-1
CASSFADYNEQFF
>TRBV4-1|TRBJ2-7
CASSQGSGRNYEQYF
>TRBV7-2|TRBJ2-5
CASSLVRETQYF
>TRBV10-3|TRBJ1-2
CAISESGGAYGYTF
>TRBV7-3|TRBJ2-2
CASSGGLAGGTGELFF
>TRBV6-5|TRBJ2-7
CASSYKAHSSYEQYF
>TRBV30|TRBJ1-4
CAWSDVGGTNEKLFF
>TRBV28|TRBJ1-1
CASSLGRRGTGYIEAFF
>TRBV7-2|TRBJ2-7
CASSPDGSYEQYF
>TRBV30|TRBJ2-1
CAWSVRGNEQFF
>TRBV4-1|TRBJ2-1
CASSQVVVQGEQFF
>TRBV4-1|TRBJ1-4
CASSQRTGAYNEKLFF
>TRBV28|TRBJ1-1
CASSILNTEAFF
>TRBV19|TRBJ1-2
CASSIDMARGVGYGYTF
>TRBV9|TRBJ2-7
CASSGRGLAGVGYEQYF
>TRBV6-1|TRBJ2-7
CASSVTSGRTYEQYF
>TRBV15|TRBJ2-7
CATSTGTRSYEQYF
>TRBV11-2|TRBJ2-2
CASSSRLAGAYTGELFF
>TRBV27|TRBJ1-3
CASSLRGETGVKRNTIYF
>TRBV11-3|TRBJ2-1
CASSVTSGRGEQFF
>TRBV14|TRBJ2-7
CASSWTSGSVNEQYF
>TRBV6-1|TRBJ1-4
CASSIRMGANEKLFF
>TRBV16|TRBJ1-4
CASSQSGDEKLFF